These T cell receptor beta chains were read from a single sample in a study of T-cell reconstitution after alpha-beta-depleted transplantation in children. Via MiXCR, TCRdb re-called the PCR reads, giving one row per CDR3 protein. The sample records 190,000 or so distinct CDR3 sequences, about 6.3% being singletons. Specimen: PBMCs from the stem cell graft donor, collected from the stem cell graft. These receptors all come from a human donor who donated a stem cell graft to a child with Wiskott-Aldrich syndrome. The CDR3 runs from the conserved cysteine through the conserved F or W.

J gene	V gene	CDR3 protein
TRBJ2-5	TRBV20-1	CSAQSWAGGQETQYF
TRBJ2-7	TRBV25-1	CASSEFVEQYF
TRBJ1-6	TRBV5-1	CASSPGPTGMALGSPLHF
TRBJ2-3	TRBV15	CATSSLGATSGRTDTQYF
TRBJ2-1	TRBV7-2	CASSPPLGEEFF
TRBJ1-1	TRBV5-8	CASSVTGREGFTEAFF
TRBJ2-1	TRBV4-2	CASQRTSGGANEQFF
TRBJ2-7	TRBV20-1	CSAWTGISYEQYF
TRBJ2-7	TRBV2	CASTRDRSYEQYF
TRBJ2-2	TRBV29-1	CSFRGAGELFF